Shown below are 27 T cell receptor beta chains from a single sample sequenced in a study of blood T cell repertoires in COVID-19. Measured with immunoSEQ multiplex PCR; TCRdb has only the in-frame clones, and not every one. The sample contains about 200,000 clones, around 82% of which appear only once. Sequencing used peripheral blood. The receptors stem from a woman between 45 and 65 years old with acute or convalescent COVID-19.

The chain uses TRBV13 and TRBJ2-2; 9 nucleotides align to TRBD1. Trimming cost V 5 bases and J 4 bases; bases outside gene matches: 11. The CDR3 length is 17 residues. Germline V CDR1 and CDR2: PRHDT, FYEKMQ (reference sequence). DNA for the CDR3: TGTGCCAGCAGCCTCCCACCGGGACAGGGAACCACCGGGGAGCTGTTTTTT. It encodes CASSLPPGQGTTGELFF.

The chain couples TRBV25-1 to TRBJ1-1; D ambiguous. CDR1 and CDR2 (germline): MGHDK, SYGVNS. V was cut by 3 bases and J by 11 bases, with 16 bases left in between. The CDR3 has 13 residues. CDR3 amino acids: CASSESSPGWAFF. DNA for the CDR3: TGTGCCAGCAGTGAGTCTAGTCCTGGGTGGGCTTTCTTT.

This clone was found a few times. The V and J genes are TRBV2 and TRBJ2-2; 7 positions match TRBD2. Losses at the gene ends were 6 bases for V and 2 bases for J; bases not matched to a gene: 3. From germline, CDR1 is SNHLY and CDR2 FYNNEI. This CDR3 has 14 residues. CDR3 in amino acids: CASRRESNTGELFF. CDR3 DNA sequence: TGTGCCAGCAGGCGGGAGAGCAACACCGGGGAGCTGTTTTTT. Based on the CDR3 plus reference TRBV2 and TRBJ2-2, the full variable domain is EPEVTQTPSHQVTQMGQEVILRCVPISNHLYFYWYRQILGQKVEFLVSFYNNEISEKSEIFDDQFSVERPDGSNFTLKIRSTKLEDSAMYFCASRRESNTGELFFGEGSRLTVL.

The V call is TRBV12-3 or TRBV12-4, the J call TRBJ2-2; no clear D gene. There are 13 residues in the CDR3. Deletions cut 6 bases from V and 6 bases from J, with 11 bases between. The CDR3 nucleotides are TGTGCCAGCAGCCTACAGAGAGCCGGGGAGCTGTTTTTT. This sequence encodes CASSLQRAGELFF.

V usage is TRBV4-1 and J usage is TRBJ2-3, with 7 bases lining up with TRBD2. J was trimmed by 3 bases and V by 5 bases; bases with no gene match: 5. Looked up from germline, CDR1 is MGHRA and CDR2 is YSYEKL. The CDR3 has 14 residues. CDR3 protein: CASSIAGDTDTQYF. In nucleotides, the CDR3 is TGCGCCAGCAGCATCGCGGGAGATACAGATACGCAGTATTTT.

This chain connects TRBV6-1 to TRBJ2-1; 8 nucleotides match TRBD1. Unmatched junction bases numbered 8, after V lost 3 bases and J lost 4 bases. Germline CDR1 is MNHNS and CDR2 is SASEGT. This CDR3 has 16 amino acids. The CDR3 DNA follows: TGTGCCAGCAGTGATGTTGGCGGACAGGGTTACAATGAGCAGTTCTTC. Its protein is CASSDVGGQGYNEQFF.

The chain joins TRBV28 to TRBJ1-5, with 8 bases matching TRBD1. V lost 3 bases and J lost 1; bases outside the gene matches: 8. Germline CDR1 reads MDHEN; CDR2 reads SYDVKM. The CDR3 has 17 amino acids. In nucleotides, the CDR3 is TGTGCCAGCAGTTTGACAGGGGCACTGGGAAGCAATCAGCCCCAGCATTTT. It translates to CASSLTGALGSNQPQHF.

This chain joins TRBV5-4 and TRBJ2-7, with TRBD1 as a possible D gene (5 bases). The ends were cut back, 4 bases at V and 0 bases at J, with 17 bases in the middle. Germline V CDR1 and CDR2: SGHNT, YYREEE (reference sequence). The CDR3 is made up of 16 amino acids. The CDR3 sequence is CASSEKGPANSYEQYF. The CDR3 nucleotides are TGTGCCAGCAGCGAGAAGGGGCCAGCGAACTCCTACGAGCAGTACTTC. Together with reference TRBV5-4 and TRBJ2-7, the CDR3 gives the full variable domain: ETGVTQSPTHLIKTRGQQVTLRCSSQSGHNTVSWYQQALGQGPQFIFQYYREEENGRGNFPPRFSGLQFPNYSSELNVNALELDDSALYLCASSEKGPANSYEQYFGPGTRLTVT.

The chain recombines TRBV27 with TRBJ1-1; D unclear. V dropped 4 bases and J dropped 1 base, with 7 bases sitting between them. The CDR3 sequence is 13 residues long. Germline assignment: CDR1 MNHEY and CDR2 SMNVEV (reference sequence). This CDR3 reads CASSWRENTEAFF. The CDR3 nucleotides read TGTGCCAGCAGTTGGCGGGAGAACACTGAAGCTTTCTTT.

The CDR3: CASSRMGQGAPGDGELFF. In DNA, the CDR3 is TGCGCCAGCAGCCGGATGGGACAGGGGGCACCGGGGGACGGGGAGCTGTTTTTT. The rearrangement links TRBV5-1 to TRBJ2-2; 12 bases line up with TRBD1. The CDR3 is made up of 18 amino acids. V shed 4 bases and J 7 bases; nucleotides not matched to a gene: 14. Germline V lookup: CDR1 SGHRS, CDR2 YFSETQ.

This chain joins TRBV6-1 and TRBJ2-5; 7 bases agree with TRBD1. Losses at the gene ends were 4 bases for V and 5 bases for J; bases not matched to a gene: 13. The CDR3 sequence is 16 residues long. Germline CDR1 and CDR2: MNHNS and SASEGT. This CDR3 reads CASSGQGWALRETQYF. The CDR3 DNA reads as TGTGCCAGCAGTGGACAGGGCTGGGCATTACGGGAGACCCAGTACTTC.

The V gene is TRBV6-6, the J gene TRBJ2-1, with D maybe TRBD1 (5 bases). This CDR3 has 15 residues. Germline V gene lookup returns CDR1 MNHNY and CDR2 SVGAGI (reference sequence). V was trimmed by 0 bases and J by 10 bases, leaving 16 bases between them. The chain's CDR3 is CASSYSGQGSREQFF. CDR3 DNA sequence: TGTGCCAGCAGTTACTCGGGGCAAGGGTCGCGGGAGCAGTTCTTC.

This clone was seen a few times. The gene calls are TRBV11-3 and TRBJ2-1; D unresolved. Trimming took off 3 bases at V and 7 bases at J, with 13 bases between the two ends. Germline V gives CDR1 SGHNT, CDR2 YENEEA. The CDR3 sequence is 14 residues long. This chain's CDR3 is CASSLRSGLNEQFF. The CDR3 nucleotides read TGTGCCAGCAGCTTGAGGAGTGGCCTTAATGAGCAGTTCTTC.

The chain couples TRBV7-6 to TRBJ2-2, with 8 bases lining up with TRBD2. CDR3 length equals 17 residues. From germline, CDR1 is SGHVS and CDR2 FNYEAQ. With V trimmed by 1 base and J by 0 bases, 4 bases remained unmatched. CDR3 sequence reads: CASSLGPAGANTGELFF. In DNA form, the CDR3 reads TGTGCCAGCAGCTTAGGCCCAGCGGGGGCGAACACCGGGGAGCTGTTTTTT.

The rearrangement joins TRBV30 to TRBJ2-7; no reliable D call. The germline V gene encodes CDR1 GTSNPN and CDR2 SVGIG (reference sequence). V was cut by 5 bases and J by 4 bases, with 6 bases left in between. CDR3 size: 10 residues. DNA for the CDR3: TGTGCCTGGGGTACTTACGAGCAGTACTTC. It yields the protein CAWGTYEQYF.

The chain recombines TRBV3-1 (or the pseudogene TRBV3-2) with TRBJ2-1; TRBD2 matches at 7 bases. Germline V lookup: CDR1 LGHDT, CDR2 YNNKEL (reference sequence). Trimming at V came to 4 bases and at J to 2 bases, leaving 5 bases not matched to a gene. CDR3 size: 15 residues. CDR3 coding DNA: TGTGCCAGCAGCCGACCCGGACTAGCCTACAATGAGCAGTTCTTC. This gives the protein CASSRPGLAYNEQFF.

The chain is built from TRBV7-9 and TRBJ1-5; TRBD1 might be the D (6 bases). The V gene lost 8 bases and the J gene lost 5 bases, with 16 bases spanning the gap. Germline lookup yields CDR1 SEHNR and CDR2 FQNEAQ (reference sequence). CDR3 length: 14 residues. For the CDR3, the DNA is TGTGCCAGCTCGACAGGCGCAGCTTATCAGCCCCAGCATTTT. Its protein product is CASSTGAAYQPQHF.

The chain is built from TRBV19 and TRBJ2-7; D is perhaps TRBD2 (5 bases). Germline CDR1 LNHDA, CDR2 SQIVND (reference sequence). The CDR3 has 13 amino acids. V lost 8 bases and J lost 5, with 16 bases in between. This chain's CDR3 is CASSSGRRDEQYF. In DNA, the CDR3 is TGTGCCAGTTCGAGCGGACGACGGGACGAGCAGTACTTC. Full variable domain (missing parts from reference TRBV19 and TRBJ2-7): DGGITQSPKYLFRKEGQNVTLSCEQNLNHDAMYWYRQDPGQGLRLIYYSQIVNDFQKGDIAEGYSVSREKKESFPLTVTSAQKNPTAFYLCASSSGRRDEQYFGPGTRLTVT.

This clone came up a few times. Compared with germline, one end of the junction differs, possibly owing to a read error. The chain links TRBV27 to TRBJ1-5, with D uncertain. Germline V gene sequence: CDR1 MNHEY, CDR2 SMNVEV (reference sequence). The CDR3 covers 13 residues. The CDR3 loop is CASSLSTRTPQHF. CDR3 DNA: TGTGCCAGCAGTCTATCTACGCGAACCCCCCAGCATTTT.

This clone was detected only once. This chain joins TRBV25-1 and TRBJ2-2; the D gene is possibly TRBD1 (5 bases). The CDR3 runs 13 residues. V was cut by 3 bases and J by 4 bases, with 6 bases left in between. Germline V lookup: CDR1 MGHDK, CDR2 SYGVNS. CDR3 sequence reads: CASSEQGTGELFF. The CDR3 DNA is TGTGCCAGCAGTGAGCAGGGCACCGGGGAGCTGTTTTTT.

The J gene is TRBJ2-1, the V gene TRBV5-1; TRBD1 aligns across 10 bases. V lost 4 bases and J lost 4; bases outside the gene matches: 11. Germline V gene sequence: CDR1 SGHRS, CDR2 YFSETQ. The CDR3 runs 17 residues. The CDR3 nucleotides are TGCGCCAGCAGCCCGGCAGGGACAGGGGTTGCGTACAATGAGCAGTTCTTC. Protein product: CASSPAGTGVAYNEQFF. Drawing the rest from reference TRBV5-1 and TRBJ2-1, the complete variable domain is KAGVTQTPRYLIKTRGQQVTLSCSPISGHRSVSWYQQTPGQGLQFLFEYFSETQRNKGNFPGRFSGRQFSNSRSEMNVSTLELGDSALYLCASSPAGTGVAYNEQFFGPGTRLTVL.

The chain has TRBV2 and TRBJ2-7; TRBD1 agrees at 9 bases. V dropped 7 bases and J dropped 5; count of bases not matched to a gene: 12. Germline lookup yields CDR1 SNHLY and CDR2 FYNNEI. The CDR3 has 15 amino acids. CDR3 loop: CASIRAGTGLNEQYF. The DNA for the CDR3 is TGTGCCAGCATCCGAGCAGGGACAGGGCTCAACGAGCAGTACTTC.

The V and J genes are TRBV10-1 and TRBJ2-1, with TRBD1 as a possible D gene (6 bases). The CDR3 contains 15 residues. V gave up 6 bases and J gave up 5 bases, with 17 bases separating them. Germline lookup yields CDR1 WNHNN and CDR2 SYGVQD (reference sequence). The CDR3 reads CASSRDRTGDNEQFF. Written as DNA, the CDR3 is TGCGCCAGCAGCCGAGACAGGACCGGGGACAATGAGCAGTTCTTC.

The V gene is TRBV7-3, the J gene TRBJ1-2; 7 bases are a match to TRBD1. The CDR3 has 16 residues. The V segment lost 2 bases and the J segment 8 bases; nucleotides outside the gene matches: 14. In germline, CDR1 is SGHTA, CDR2 FQGTGA. The DNA for the CDR3 is TGTGCCAGCAGCTTATTGCCCTCGGGACAGTCTGCCGGCTACACCTTC. Protein product: CASSLLPSGQSAGYTF.

In this sample, this clone turned up once. One junction end does not reproduce the germline sequence, and a read error may be involved. V and J are TRBV4-1 and TRBJ1-2; possibly TRBD1 for D (5 bases). This CDR3 comprises 14 residues. From germline, CDR1 is MGHRA and CDR2 YSYEKL. CDR3 loop: CASSYSSKGQSPLF. The DNA of the CDR3 is TGCGCCAGCAGCTACTCATCCAAGGGGCAGTCGCCTCTCTTC.

The CDR3 here is CATSAPGRDHGYTF. CDR3 nucleotide sequence: TGTGCCACCAGCGCCCCCGGGAGGGACCATGGCTACACCTTC. This chain joins TRBV24-1 and TRBJ1-2, with TRBD1 as a possible D gene (5 bases). The V end was cut by 7 bases, the J end by 6 bases, with 17 bases between. The CDR3 extends over 14 amino acids. The V gene's germline CDR1 is KGHDR and CDR2 SFDVKD.

The gene calls are TRBV4-2 and TRBJ1-1, with 10 bases fitting TRBD1. Unmatched junction bases numbered 6, after V lost 0 bases and J lost 5 bases. Germline-derived CDR1 and CDR2 are LGHNA and YNFKEQ. The CDR3 has 16 amino acids. The CDR3 protein is CASSQDDDRGQTEAFF. CDR3 DNA: TGTGCCAGCAGCCAAGATGACGACAGGGGGCAGACTGAAGCTTTCTTT.